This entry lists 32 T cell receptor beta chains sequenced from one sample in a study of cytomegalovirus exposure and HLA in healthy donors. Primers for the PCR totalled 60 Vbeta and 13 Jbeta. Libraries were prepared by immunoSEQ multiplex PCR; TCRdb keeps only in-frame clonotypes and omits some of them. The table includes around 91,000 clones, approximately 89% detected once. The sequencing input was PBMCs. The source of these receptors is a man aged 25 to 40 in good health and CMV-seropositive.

The CDR3 bases are TGTGCCATCAGGTACGAGGTCAGCTCCTACAATGAGCAGTTCTTC. Its translation is CAIRYEVSSYNEQFF. The chain couples TRBV10-3 to TRBJ2-1; D is ambiguous. This CDR3 has 15 amino acids. Trimming left V 6 bases short and J 0 bases short, with 12 bases between. CDR1 ENHRY and CDR2 SYGVKD come from the germline V gene.

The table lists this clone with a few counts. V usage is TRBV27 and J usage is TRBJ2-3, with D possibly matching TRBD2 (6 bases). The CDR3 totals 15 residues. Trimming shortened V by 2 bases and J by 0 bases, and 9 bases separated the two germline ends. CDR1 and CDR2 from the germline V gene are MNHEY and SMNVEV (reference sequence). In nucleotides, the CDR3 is TGTGCCAGCAGTTTACTAGCGTCCAGCACAGATACGCAGTATTTT. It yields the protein CASSLLASSTDTQYF.

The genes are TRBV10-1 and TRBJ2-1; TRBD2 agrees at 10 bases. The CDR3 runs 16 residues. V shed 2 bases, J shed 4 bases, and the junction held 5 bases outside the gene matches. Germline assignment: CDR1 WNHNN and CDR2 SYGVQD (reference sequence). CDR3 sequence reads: CASSEALAGEYNEQFF. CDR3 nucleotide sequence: TGCGCCAGCAGTGAGGCGCTAGCGGGAGAGTACAATGAGCAGTTCTTC.

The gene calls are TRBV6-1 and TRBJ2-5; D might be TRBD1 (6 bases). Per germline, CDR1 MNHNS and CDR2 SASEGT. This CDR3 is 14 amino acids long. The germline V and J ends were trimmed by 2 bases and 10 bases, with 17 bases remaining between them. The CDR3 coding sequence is TGTGCCAGCAGTGAAACCGAGGGACAAGGGGACCAGTACTTC. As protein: CASSETEGQGDQYF.

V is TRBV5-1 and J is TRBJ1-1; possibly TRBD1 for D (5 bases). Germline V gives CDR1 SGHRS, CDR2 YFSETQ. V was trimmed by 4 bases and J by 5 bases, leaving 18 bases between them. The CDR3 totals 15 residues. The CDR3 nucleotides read TGCGCCAGCAGCACGGGGCACTCGGGGGGGACTGAAGCTTTCTTT. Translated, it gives CASSTGHSGGTEAFF.

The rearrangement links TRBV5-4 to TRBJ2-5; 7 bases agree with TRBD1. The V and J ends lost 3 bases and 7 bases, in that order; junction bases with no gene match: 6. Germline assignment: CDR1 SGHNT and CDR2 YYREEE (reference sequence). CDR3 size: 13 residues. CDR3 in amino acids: CASSSAQGRTQYF. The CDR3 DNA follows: TGTGCCAGCAGCTCCGCACAGGGGAGGACCCAGTACTTC.

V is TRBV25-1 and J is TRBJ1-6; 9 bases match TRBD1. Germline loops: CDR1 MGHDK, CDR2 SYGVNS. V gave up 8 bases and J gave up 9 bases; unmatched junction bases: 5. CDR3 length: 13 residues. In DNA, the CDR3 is TGTGCCAGCCAGGGACAGGGAGGTTCACCCCTCCACTTT. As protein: CASQGQGGSPLHF.

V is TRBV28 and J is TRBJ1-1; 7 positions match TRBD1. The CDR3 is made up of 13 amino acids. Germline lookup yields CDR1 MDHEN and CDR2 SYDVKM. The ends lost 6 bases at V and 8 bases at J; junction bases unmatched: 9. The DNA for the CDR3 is TGTGCCAGCAGGGACCACGGGACAGCCGAAGCTTTCTTT. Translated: CASRDHGTAEAFF. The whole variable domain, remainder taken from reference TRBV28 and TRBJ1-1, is DVKVTQSSRYLVKRTGEKVFLECVQDMDHENMFWYRQDPGLGLRLIYFSYDVKMKEKGDIPEGYSVSREKKERFSLILESASTNQTSMYLCASRDHGTAEAFFGQGTRLTVV.

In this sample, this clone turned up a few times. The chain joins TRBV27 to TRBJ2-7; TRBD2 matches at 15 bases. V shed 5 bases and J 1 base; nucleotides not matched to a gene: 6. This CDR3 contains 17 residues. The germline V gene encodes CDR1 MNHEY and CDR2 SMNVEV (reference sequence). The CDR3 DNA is TGTGCCAGCAGTCCTTGGACTAGCGGGAGGGCGTCCTACGAGCAGTACTTC. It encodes CASSPWTSGRASYEQYF.

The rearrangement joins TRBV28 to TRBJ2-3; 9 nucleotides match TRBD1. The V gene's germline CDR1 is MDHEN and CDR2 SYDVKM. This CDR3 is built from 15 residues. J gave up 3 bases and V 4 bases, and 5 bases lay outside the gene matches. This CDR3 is CASSSPGQGTDTQYF. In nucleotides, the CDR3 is TGTGCCAGCAGTTCGCCGGGACAGGGAACAGATACGCAGTATTTT.

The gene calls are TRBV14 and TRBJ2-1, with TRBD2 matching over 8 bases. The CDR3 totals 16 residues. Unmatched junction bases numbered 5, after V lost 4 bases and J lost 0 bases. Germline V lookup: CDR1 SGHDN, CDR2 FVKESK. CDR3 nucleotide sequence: TGTGCCAGCAGCCCCATAGCGGGGAGCTCCTACAATGAGCAGTTCTTC. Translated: CASSPIAGSSYNEQFF.

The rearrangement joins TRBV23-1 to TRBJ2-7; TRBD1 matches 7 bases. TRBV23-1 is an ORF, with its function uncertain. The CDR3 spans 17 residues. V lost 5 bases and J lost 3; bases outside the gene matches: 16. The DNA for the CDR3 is TGCGCCAGCAGTGCCGCGGAATTTTGGGGACAGCTCTACGAGCAGTACTTC. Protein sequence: CASSAAEFWGQLYEQYF.

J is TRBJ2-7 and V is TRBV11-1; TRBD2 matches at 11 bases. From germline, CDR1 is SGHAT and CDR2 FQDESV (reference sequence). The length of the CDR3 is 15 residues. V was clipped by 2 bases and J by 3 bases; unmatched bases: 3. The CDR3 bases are TGTGCCAGCAGCTTAACGGGACTAGCGGTCTACGAGCAGTACTTC. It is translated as CASSLTGLAVYEQYF.

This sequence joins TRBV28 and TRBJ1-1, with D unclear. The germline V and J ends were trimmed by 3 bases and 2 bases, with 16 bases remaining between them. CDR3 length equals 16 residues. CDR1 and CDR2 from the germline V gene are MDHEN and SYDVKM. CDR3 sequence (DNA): TGTGCCAGCAGTTTTCCTCAAGGGAGTTATAACACTGAAGCTTTCTTT. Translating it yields CASSFPQGSYNTEAFF. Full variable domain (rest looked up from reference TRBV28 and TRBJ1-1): DVKVTQSSRYLVKRTGEKVFLECVQDMDHENMFWYRQDPGLGLRLIYFSYDVKMKEKGDIPEGYSVSREKKERFSLILESASTNQTSMYLCASSFPQGSYNTEAFFGQGTRLTVV.

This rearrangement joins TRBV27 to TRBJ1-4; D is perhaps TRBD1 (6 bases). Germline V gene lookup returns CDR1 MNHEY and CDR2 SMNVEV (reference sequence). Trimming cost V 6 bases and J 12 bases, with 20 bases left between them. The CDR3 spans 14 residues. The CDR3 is CASSEDSLNSELFF. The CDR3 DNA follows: TGTGCCAGCAGCGAGGACAGCCTTAACTCTGAACTGTTTTTT.

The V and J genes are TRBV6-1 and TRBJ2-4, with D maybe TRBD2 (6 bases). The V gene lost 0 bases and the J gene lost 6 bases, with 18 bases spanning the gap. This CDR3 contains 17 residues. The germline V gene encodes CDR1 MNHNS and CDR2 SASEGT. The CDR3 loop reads CASSEALAMGGGNIQYF. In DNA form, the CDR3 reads TGTGCCAGCAGTGAAGCGCTCGCCATGGGGGGTGGAAACATTCAGTACTTC.

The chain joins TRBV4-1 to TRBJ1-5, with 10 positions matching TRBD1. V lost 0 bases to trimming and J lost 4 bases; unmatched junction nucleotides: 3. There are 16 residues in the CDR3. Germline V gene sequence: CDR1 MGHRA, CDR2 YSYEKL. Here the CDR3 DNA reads TGCGCCAGCAGCCAAGACGGACAGGGGGGGAATCAGCCCCAGCATTTT. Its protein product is CASSQDGQGGNQPQHF.

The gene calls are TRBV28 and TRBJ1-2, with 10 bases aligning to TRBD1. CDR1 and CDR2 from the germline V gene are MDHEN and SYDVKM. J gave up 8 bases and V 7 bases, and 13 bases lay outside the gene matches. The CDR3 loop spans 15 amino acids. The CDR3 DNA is TGTGCCAGCAAGCGCCGGGACAGGGGATCGCGGGGCTACACCTTC. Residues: CASKRRDRGSRGYTF.

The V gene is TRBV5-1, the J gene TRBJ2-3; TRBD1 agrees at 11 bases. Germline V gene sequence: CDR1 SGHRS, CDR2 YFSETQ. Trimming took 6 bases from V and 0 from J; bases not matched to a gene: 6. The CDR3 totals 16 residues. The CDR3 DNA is TGCGCCAGCACCAACGGACAGGGGGCAAGCACAGATACGCAGTATTTT. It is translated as CASTNGQGASTDTQYF.

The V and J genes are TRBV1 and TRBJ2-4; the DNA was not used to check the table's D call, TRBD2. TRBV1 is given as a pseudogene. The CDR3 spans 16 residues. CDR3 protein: CTSSLVEYRAKNIQYF. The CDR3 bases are TGCACCAGCAGCCTAGTTGAGTATCGAGCCAAAAACATTCAGTACTTC.

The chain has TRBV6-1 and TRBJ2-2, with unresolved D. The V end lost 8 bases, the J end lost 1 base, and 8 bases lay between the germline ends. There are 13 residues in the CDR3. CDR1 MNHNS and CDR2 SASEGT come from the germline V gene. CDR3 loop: CASRGKNTGELFF. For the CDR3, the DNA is TGTGCCAGCCGAGGAAAGAACACCGGGGAGCTGTTTTTT.

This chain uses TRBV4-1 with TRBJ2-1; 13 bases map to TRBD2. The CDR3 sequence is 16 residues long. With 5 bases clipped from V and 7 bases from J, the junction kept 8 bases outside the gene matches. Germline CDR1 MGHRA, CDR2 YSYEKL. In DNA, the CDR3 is TGCGCCAGCAGCGGTACTAGCGGGAGGGCAACAAATGAGCAGTTCTTC. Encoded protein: CASSGTSGRATNEQFF.

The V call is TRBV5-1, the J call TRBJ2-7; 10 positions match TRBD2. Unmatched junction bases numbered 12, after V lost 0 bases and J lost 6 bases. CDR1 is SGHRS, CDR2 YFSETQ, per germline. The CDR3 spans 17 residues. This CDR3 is CASSLAGLAGAWVEQYF. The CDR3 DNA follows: TGCGCCAGCAGCTTGGCCGGGCTAGCGGGAGCATGGGTCGAGCAGTACTTC.

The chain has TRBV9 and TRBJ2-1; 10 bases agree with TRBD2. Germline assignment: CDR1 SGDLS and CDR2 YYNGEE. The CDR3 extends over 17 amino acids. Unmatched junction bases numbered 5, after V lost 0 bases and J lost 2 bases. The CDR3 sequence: CASSVAAGLATYNEQFF. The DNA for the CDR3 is TGTGCCAGCAGCGTAGCTGCGGGACTAGCGACCTACAATGAGCAGTTCTTC.

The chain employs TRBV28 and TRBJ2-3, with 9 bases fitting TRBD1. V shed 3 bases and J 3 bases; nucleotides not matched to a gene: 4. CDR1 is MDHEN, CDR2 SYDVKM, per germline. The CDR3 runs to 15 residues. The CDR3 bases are TGTGCCAGCAGTTTGGGACAGGGAGGGACAGATACGCAGTATTTT. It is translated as CASSLGQGGTDTQYF. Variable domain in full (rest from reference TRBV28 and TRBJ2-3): DVKVTQSSRYLVKRTGEKVFLECVQDMDHENMFWYRQDPGLGLRLIYFSYDVKMKEKGDIPEGYSVSREKKERFSLILESASTNQTSMYLCASSLGQGGTDTQYFGPGTRLTVL.

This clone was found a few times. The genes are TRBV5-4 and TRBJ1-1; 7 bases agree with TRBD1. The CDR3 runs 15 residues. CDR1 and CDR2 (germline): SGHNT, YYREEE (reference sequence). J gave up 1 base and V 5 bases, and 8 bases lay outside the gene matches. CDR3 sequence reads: CASRHSGQKNTEAFF. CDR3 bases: TGTGCCAGCAGACATTCGGGACAGAAGAACACTGAAGCTTTCTTT.

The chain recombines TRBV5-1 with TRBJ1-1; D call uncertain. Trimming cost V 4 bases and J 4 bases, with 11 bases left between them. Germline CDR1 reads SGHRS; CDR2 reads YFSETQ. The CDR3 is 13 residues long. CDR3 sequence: CASSAYWATEAFF. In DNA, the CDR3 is TGCGCCAGCAGCGCCTATTGGGCCACTGAAGCTTTCTTT.

CDR3 sequence reads: CASSQYRLETQYF. The CDR3 DNA sequence: TGCGCCAGCAGCCAATACAGATTAGAGACCCAGTACTTC. The chain is built from TRBV4-1 and TRBJ2-5; D is unclear. CDR1 is MGHRA and CDR2 is YSYEKL in the germline V gene. CDR3 length: 13 amino acids. Trimming removed 2 bases from V and 4 bases from J, with 8 bases in between.

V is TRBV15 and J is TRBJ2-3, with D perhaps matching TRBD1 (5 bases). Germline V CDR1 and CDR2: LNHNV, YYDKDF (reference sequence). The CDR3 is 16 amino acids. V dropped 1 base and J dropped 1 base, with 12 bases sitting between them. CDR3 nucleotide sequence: TGTGCCACCAGCAGAGGGCAGGGTTCGGGCACAGATACGCAGTATTTT. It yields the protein CATSRGQGSGTDTQYF. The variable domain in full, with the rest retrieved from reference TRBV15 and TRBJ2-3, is DAMVIQNPRYQVTQFGKPVTLSCSQTLNHNVMYWYQQKSSQAPKLLFHYYDKDFNNEADTPDNFQSRRPNTSFCFLDIRSPGLGDTAMYLCATSRGQGSGTDTQYFGPGTRLTVL.

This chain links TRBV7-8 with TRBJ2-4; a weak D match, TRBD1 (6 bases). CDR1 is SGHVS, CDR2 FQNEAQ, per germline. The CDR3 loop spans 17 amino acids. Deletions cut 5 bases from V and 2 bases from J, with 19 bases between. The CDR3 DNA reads TGTGCCAGCAGCCAGCAGTGGGGGCAAGGGACCAAAAACATTCAGTACTTC. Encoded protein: CASSQQWGQGTKNIQYF.

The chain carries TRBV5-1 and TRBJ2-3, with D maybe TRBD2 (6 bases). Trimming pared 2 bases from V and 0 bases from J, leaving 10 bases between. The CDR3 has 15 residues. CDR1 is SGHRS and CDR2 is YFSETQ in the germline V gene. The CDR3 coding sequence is TGCGCCAGCAGCTTACCACTAGCCAGCACAGATACGCAGTATTTT. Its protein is CASSLPLASTDTQYF.

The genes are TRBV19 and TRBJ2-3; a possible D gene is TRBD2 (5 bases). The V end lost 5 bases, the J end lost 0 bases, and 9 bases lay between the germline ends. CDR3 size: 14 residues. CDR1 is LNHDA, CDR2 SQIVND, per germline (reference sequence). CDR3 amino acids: CASSPRTSTDTQYF. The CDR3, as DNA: TGTGCCAGTAGTCCCAGGACTAGCACAGATACGCAGTATTTT.